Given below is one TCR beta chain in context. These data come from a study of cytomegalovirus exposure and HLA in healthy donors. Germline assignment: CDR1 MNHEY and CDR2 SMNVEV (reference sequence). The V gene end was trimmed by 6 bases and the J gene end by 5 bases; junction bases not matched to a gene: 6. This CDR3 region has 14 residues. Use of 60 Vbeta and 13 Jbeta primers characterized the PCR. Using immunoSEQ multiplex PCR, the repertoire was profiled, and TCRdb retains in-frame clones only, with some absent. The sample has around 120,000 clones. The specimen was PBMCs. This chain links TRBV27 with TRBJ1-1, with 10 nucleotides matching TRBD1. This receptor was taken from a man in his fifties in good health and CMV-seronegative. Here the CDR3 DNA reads TGTGCCAGCAGACTGACAGGGGGCGGAACTGAAGCTTTCTTT. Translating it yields CASRLTGGGTEAFF.